This TCR beta chain was sequenced in a study of blood T cell repertoires in COVID-19. As handled by the study authors: For nucleated cells, counts were estimated from reference gene primer amplification. The method was immunoSEQ multiplex PCR; TCRdb's version includes in-frame clones alone and lacks a portion of them. That table supplies the V and J calls and clone size; D and trimming were determined from the DNA. The data show roughly 210,000 clones, roughly 80% seen once. Seattle participants joined during active infection and were tracked over time. CDR1 and CDR2 (germline): MNHEY, SVGEGT. The V and J ends lost 0 bases and 8 bases respectively, with 16 bases between them. The CDR3 length is 15 residues.

The origin of this receptor is a woman at least 80 years old with COVID-19, enrolled during active disease. The chain employs TRBV6-2 or TRBV6-3 and TRBJ1-2; D might be TRBD1 (5 bases). What was sequenced was peripheral blood. The CDR3 is CASSYSAGTVGGYTF. The CDR3 DNA reads as TGTGCCAGCAGTTACTCCGCGGGGACGGTGGGCGGCTACACCTTC.